This paragraph covers one T cell receptor (beta chain) sequence. Its antigen is not identified. Mismatch with germline at one junction end may stem from a read error. The V gene's germline CDR1 is SGHRS and CDR2 YFSETQ. This CDR3 has 13 amino acids. These data come from a study of tumor-infiltrating lymphocytes in primary liver carcinoma. Total RNA (roughly 530 ng) served as template for TCR beta cDNA synthesis primed by a constant-region primer. Three-round nested multiplex PCR performed with slightly modified ARM-PCR produced the TCR beta libraries. A C-beta reverse primer was combined with TRBV1-TRBV30 forward primers in the first two PCR rounds, and each round had 10 cycles. TCRdb redid the calling of the multiplex PCR reads with MiXCR, one entry per CDR3 protein. The repertoire includes 40,000 or so distinct CDR3 sequences, around 75% of them detected once, and 35% to 45% sits in the top ten. Study-level results: Among the pair types, tumor region pairs showed more overlap than tumor-adjacent and tumor-blood pairs.

Co-extraction of both nucleic acids (RNA and DNA) used 20-30 mg of unsorted bulk tissue. The source is a man aged 40-49 years with primary liver carcinoma and hepatitis B virus infection. The chain employs TRBV5-1 and TRBJ2-1; TRBD1 might be the D (5 bases). Sequences were obtained from tumor-adjacent normal liver tissue. For the CDR3, the DNA is TGCGCCAGCAGCTCAGTCCAAGACAGTGAGCGGTTCTTC. It translates to CASSSVQDSERFF.